This TCR beta chain came from a study of cytomegalovirus exposure and HLA in healthy donors. With respect to this clone: Its antigen remains unidentified.

The V gene lost 5 bases and the J gene lost 8 bases, with 21 bases spanning the gap. The CDR3 length is 15 residues. CDR1 and CDR2 from the germline V gene are MDHEN and SYDVKM. Regarding the study as a whole: Data from an earlier analysis indicated that most TCR beta V segments were productive either about 87% or about 30% of the time. Cytomegalovirus-associated status was assigned to about 180 TCR beta chains. Serostatus for CMV was the only available immune exposure information. In most subjects, TCR beta sequences reportedly gave accurate predictions of HLA-A and HLA-B alleles.

PCR employed 60 Vbeta and 13 Jbeta primers. Method: immunoSEQ multiplex PCR; TCRdb's copy keeps in-frame clones and lacks some. The sample contains under 150,000 clones, around 75% of which appear only once. This clonotype was sampled from a woman aged 40-49 years in good health and CMV-seronegative. The rearrangement uses TRBV28 and TRBJ1-1; tentative D call: TRBD1 (5 bases). Material: PBMCs. This chain's CDR3 is CASSTPSTGGWEAFF. In nucleotides, the CDR3 is TGTGCCAGCAGTACGCCCTCAACAGGTGGTTGGGAAGCTTTCTTT.